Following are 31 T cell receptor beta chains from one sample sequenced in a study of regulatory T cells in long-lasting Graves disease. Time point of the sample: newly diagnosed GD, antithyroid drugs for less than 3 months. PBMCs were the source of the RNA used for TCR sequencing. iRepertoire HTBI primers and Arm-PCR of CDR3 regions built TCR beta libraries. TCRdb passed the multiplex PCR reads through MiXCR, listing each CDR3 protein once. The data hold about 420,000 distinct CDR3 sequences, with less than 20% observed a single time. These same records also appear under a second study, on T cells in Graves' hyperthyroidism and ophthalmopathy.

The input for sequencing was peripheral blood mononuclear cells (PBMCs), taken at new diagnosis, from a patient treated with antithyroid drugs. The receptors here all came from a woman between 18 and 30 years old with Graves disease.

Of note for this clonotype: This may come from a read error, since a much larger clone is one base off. The CDR3 region is CASSLTPHEQYF. The CDR3 bases are TGTGCCAGCAGCTTGACTCCACACGAGCAGTACTTC. This chain links TRBV7-3 with TRBJ2-7; D gene ambiguous. V dropped 3 bases and J dropped 5 bases, with 8 bases sitting between them. The CDR3 length is 12 residues. Per germline, CDR1 SGHTA and CDR2 FQGTGA.

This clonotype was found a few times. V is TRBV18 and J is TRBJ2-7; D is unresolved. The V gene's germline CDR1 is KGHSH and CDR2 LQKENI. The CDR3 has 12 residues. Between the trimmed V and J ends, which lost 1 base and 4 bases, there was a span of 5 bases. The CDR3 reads CASSPLPYEQYF. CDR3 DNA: TGTGCCAGCTCACCACTCCCTTACGAGCAGTACTTC.

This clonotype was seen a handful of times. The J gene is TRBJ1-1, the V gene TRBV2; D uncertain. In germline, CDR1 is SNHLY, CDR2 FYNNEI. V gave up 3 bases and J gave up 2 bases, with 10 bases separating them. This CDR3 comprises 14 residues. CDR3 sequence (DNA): TGTGCCAGCAGTGATGATTCAGCCAACACTGAAGCTTTCTTT. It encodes CASSDDSANTEAFF.

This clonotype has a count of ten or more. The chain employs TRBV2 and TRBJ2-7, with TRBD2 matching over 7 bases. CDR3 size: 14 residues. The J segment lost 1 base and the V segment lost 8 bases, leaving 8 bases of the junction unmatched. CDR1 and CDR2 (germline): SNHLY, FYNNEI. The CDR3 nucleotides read TGTGCCAGCCTGGGAGGGAGGATGTCCTACGAGCAGTACTTC. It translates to CASLGGRMSYEQYF.

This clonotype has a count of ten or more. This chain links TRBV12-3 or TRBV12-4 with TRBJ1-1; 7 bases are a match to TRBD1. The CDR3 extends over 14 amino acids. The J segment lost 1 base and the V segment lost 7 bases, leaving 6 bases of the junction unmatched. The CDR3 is CASTLTGRNTEAFF. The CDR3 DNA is TGTGCCAGCACCCTGACAGGGCGGAACACTGAAGCTTTCTTT.

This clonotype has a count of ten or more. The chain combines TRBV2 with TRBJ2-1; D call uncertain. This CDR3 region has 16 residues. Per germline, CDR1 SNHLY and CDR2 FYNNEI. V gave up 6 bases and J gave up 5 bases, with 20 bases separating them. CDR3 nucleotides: TGTGCCAGCAGATTACCTAGAACCCCCTTCGACAATGAGCAGTTCTTC. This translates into CASRLPRTPFDNEQFF.

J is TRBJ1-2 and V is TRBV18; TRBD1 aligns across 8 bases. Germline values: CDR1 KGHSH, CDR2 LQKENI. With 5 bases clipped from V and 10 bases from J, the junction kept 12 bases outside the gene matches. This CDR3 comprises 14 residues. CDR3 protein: CASSSDRVGSDYTF. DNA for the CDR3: TGTGCCAGCTCATCGGACAGGGTGGGTTCGGACTACACCTTC.

This CDR3 is CASSPGGGAWNEQFF. In DNA, the CDR3 is TGCGCCAGCAGCCCCGGCGGGGGCGCTTGGAATGAGCAGTTCTTC. V is TRBV5-1 and J is TRBJ2-1; D possibly corresponds to TRBD2 (7 bases). The CDR3 consists of 15 residues. Germline assignment: CDR1 SGHRS and CDR2 YFSETQ. Trimming removed 4 bases at V and 7 bases at J, with 18 bases between.

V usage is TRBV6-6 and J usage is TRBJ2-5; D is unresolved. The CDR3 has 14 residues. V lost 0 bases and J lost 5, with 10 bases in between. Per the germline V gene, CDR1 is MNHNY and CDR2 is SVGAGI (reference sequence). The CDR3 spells CASSYSAAAETQYF. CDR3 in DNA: TGTGCCAGCAGTTACTCGGCGGCGGCGGAGACCCAGTACTTC.

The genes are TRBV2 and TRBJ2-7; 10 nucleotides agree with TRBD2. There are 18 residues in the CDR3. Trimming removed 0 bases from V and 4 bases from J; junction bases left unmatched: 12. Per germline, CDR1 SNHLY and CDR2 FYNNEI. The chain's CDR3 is CASSEALPTSGNSYEQYF. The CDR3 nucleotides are TGTGCCAGCAGTGAAGCGCTTCCAACTAGCGGGAACTCATACGAGCAGTACTTC.

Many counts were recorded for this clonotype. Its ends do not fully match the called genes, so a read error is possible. The CDR3 spells CASSSLGTGENEQLF. Here the CDR3 DNA reads TGTGCCAGCAGTTCGCTTGGGACAGGGGAGAATGAGCAGCTCTTC. The genes are TRBV7-6 and TRBJ2-1; 10 bases are shared with TRBD1. The CDR3 contains 15 residues. Looked up from germline, CDR1 is SGHVS and CDR2 is FNYEAQ.

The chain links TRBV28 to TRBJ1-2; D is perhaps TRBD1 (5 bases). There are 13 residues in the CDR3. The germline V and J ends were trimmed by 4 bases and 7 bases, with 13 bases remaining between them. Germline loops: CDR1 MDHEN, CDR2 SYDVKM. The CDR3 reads CASSSPGRGGYTF. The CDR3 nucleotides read TGTGCCAGCAGTTCCCCAGGGCGCGGTGGCTACACCTTC.

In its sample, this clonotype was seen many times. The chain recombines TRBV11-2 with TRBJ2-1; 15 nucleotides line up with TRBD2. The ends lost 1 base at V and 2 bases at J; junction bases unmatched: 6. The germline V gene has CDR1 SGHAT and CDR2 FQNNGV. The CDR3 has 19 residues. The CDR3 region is CASSLVRTSGRVTYNEQFF. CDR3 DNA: TGTGCCAGCAGCTTAGTAAGGACTAGCGGGAGGGTCACCTACAATGAGCAGTTCTTC.

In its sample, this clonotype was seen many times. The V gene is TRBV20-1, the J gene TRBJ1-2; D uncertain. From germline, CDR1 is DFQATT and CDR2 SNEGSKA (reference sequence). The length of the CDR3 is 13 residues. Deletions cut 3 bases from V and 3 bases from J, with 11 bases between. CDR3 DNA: TGCAGTGCTAGTTACCTGGTGGACTATGGCTACACCTTC. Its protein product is CSASYLVDYGYTF.

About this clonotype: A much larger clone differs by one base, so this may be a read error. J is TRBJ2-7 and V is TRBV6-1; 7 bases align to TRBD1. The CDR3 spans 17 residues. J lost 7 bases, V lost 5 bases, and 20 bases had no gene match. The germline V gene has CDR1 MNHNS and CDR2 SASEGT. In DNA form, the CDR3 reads TGTGCCAGCAGTAGCTTTTGGACAGGAATCTCCTACAATGAGCAGTACTTC. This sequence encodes CASSSFWTGISYNEQYF.

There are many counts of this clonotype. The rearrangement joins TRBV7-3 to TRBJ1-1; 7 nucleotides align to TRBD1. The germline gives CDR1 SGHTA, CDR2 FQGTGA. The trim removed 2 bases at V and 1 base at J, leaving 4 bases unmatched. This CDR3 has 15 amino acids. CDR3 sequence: CASSLQGGRNTEAFF. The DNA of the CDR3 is TGTGCCAGCAGCTTACAGGGGGGAAGGAACACTGAAGCTTTCTTT. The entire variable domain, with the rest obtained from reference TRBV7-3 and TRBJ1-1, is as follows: GAGVSQTPSNKVTEKGKYVELRCDPISGHTALYWYRQSLGQGPEFLIYFQGTGAADDSGLPNDRFFAVRPEGSVSTLKIQRTERGDSAVYLCASSLQGGRNTEAFFGQGTRLTVV.

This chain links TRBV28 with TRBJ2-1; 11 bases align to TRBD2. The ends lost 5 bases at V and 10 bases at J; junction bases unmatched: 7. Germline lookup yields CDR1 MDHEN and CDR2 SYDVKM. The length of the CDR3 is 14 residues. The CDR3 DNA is TGTGCCAGCAGTCTAGCGGGAGGTTCCATCGAGCAGTTCTTC. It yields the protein CASSLAGGSIEQFF.

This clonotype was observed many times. CDR3: CASRTPGQNGYTF. CDR3 DNA: TGTGCCAGCAGAACCCCGGGACAGAATGGCTACACCTTC. The genes are TRBV27 and TRBJ1-2, with 7 bases that match TRBD1. CDR1 is MNHEY, CDR2 SMNVEV, per germline (reference sequence). CDR3 length equals 13 residues. With 6 bases clipped from V and 6 bases from J, the junction kept 7 bases outside the gene matches.

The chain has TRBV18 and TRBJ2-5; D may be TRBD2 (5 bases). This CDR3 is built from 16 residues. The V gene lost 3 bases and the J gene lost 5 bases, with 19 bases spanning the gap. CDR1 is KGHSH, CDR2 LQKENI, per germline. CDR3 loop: CASSPAVGSRSETQYF. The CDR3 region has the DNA TGTGCCAGCTCACCGGCCGTTGGGAGTCGGTCGGAGACCCAGTACTTC.

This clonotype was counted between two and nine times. The CDR3 loop is CASSLSKNSPLHF. The DNA for the CDR3 is TGTGCCAGCAGCTTATCGAAGAATTCACCCCTCCACTTT. The rearrangement joins TRBV7-3 to TRBJ1-6; D is unresolved. Germline V lookup: CDR1 SGHTA, CDR2 FQGTGA. This CDR3 has 13 residues. Trimming took off 2 bases at V and 7 bases at J, with 6 bases between the two ends.

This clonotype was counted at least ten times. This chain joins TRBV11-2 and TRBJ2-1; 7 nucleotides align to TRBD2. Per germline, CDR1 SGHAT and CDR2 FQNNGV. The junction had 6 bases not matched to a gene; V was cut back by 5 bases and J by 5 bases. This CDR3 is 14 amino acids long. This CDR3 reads CASSQRGGHNEQFF. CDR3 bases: TGTGCCAGCAGCCAGCGCGGGGGACACAATGAGCAGTTCTTC. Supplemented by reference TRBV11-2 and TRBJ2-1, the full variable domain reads EAGVAQSPRYKIIEKRQSVAFWCNPISGHATLYWYQQILGQGPKLLIQFQNNGVVDDSQLPKDRFSAERLKGVDSTLKIQPAKLEDSAVYLCASSQRGGHNEQFFGPGTRLTVL.

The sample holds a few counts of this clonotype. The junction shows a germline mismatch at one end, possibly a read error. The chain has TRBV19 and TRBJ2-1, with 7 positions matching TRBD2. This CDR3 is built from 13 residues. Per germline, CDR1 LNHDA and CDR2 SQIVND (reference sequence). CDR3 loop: CASAALADKDAVF. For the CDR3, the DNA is TGTGCCAGTGCCGCCCTAGCGGACAAGGATGCGGTCTTC.

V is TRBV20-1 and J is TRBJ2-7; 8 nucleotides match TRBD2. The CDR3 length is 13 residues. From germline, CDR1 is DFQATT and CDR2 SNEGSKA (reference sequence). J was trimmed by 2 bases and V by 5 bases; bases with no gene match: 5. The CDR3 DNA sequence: TGCAGTGCTCTAGCGGGCAAGACCTACGAGCAGTACTTC. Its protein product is CSALAGKTYEQYF.

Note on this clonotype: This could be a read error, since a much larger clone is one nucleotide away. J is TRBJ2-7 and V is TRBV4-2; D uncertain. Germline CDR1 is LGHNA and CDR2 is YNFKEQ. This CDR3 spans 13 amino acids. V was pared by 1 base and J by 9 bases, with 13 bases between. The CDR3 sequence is CASSQAVGSGQYF. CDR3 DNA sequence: TGTGCCAGCAGCCAAGCGGTGGGTTCCGGGCAGTACTTC.

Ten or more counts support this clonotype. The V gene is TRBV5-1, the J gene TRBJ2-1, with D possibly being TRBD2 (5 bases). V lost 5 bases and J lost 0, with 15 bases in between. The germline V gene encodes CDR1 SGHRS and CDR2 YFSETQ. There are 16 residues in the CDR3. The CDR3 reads CASSRSGTSSYNEQFF. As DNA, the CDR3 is TGCGCCAGCAGTCGCAGCGGTACTAGCTCCTACAATGAGCAGTTCTTC.

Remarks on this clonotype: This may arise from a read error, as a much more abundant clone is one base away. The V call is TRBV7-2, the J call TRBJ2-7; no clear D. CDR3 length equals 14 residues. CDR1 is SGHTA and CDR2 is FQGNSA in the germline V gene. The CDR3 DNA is TGTGCCGGCAGCTTAGCTTTCAGGTCCTACGAGCAGTACTTC. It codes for CAGSLAFRSYEQYF.

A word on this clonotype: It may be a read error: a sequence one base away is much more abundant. The CDR3, as DNA: TGTGCCAGCAGTTTTAGGGGACAGGGGAACGGCCACACCTTC. Amino acid sequence: CASSFRGQGNGHTF. The chain couples TRBV28 to TRBJ1-2, with TRBD1 matching 10 bases. CDR3 length: 14 residues. V was pared by 3 bases and J by 12 bases, with 10 bases of the junction left unmatched. In germline, CDR1 is MDHEN, CDR2 SYDVKM.

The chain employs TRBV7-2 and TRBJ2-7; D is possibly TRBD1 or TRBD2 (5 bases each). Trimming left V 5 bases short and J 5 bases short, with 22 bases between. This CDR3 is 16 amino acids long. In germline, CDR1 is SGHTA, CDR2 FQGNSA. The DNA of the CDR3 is TGTGCCAGCAGCCCCAACGCTGTTGGGGCGCGGGACGAGCAGTACTTC. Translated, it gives CASSPNAVGARDEQYF.

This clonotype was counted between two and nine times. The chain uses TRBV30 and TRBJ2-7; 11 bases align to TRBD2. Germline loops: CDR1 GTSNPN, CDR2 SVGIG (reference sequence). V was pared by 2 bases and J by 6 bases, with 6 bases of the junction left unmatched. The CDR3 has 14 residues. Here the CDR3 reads CAWSPLAGVGEQYF. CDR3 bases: TGTGCCTGGAGTCCACTAGCGGGAGTAGGCGAGCAGTACTTC. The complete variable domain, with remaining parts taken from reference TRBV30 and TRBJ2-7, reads SQTIHQWPATLVQPVGSPLSLECTVEGTSNPNLYWYRQAAGRGLQLLFYSVGIGQISSEVPQNLSASRPQDRQFILSSKKLLLSDSGFYLCAWSPLAGVGEQYFGPGTRLTVT.

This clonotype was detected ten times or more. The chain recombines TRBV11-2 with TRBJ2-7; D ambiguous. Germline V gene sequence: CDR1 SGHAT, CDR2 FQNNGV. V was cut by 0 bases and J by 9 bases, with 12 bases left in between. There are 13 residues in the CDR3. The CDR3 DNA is TGTGCCAGCAGCTTAGACAGCCTACGTCTGCAGTACTTC. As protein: CASSLDSLRLQYF. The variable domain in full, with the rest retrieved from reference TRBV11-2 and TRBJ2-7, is EAGVAQSPRYKIIEKRQSVAFWCNPISGHATLYWYQQILGQGPKLLIQFQNNGVVDDSQLPKDRFSAERLKGVDSTLKIQPAKLEDSAVYLCASSLDSLRLQYFGPGTRLTVT.

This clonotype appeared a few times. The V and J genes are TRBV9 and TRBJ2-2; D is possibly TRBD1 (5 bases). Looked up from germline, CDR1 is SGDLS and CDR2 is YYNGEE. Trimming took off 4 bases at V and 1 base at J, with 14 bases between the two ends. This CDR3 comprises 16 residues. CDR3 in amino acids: CASSPRATENTGELFF. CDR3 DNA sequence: TGTGCCAGCAGCCCAAGGGCGACAGAGAACACCGGGGAGCTGTTTTTT.